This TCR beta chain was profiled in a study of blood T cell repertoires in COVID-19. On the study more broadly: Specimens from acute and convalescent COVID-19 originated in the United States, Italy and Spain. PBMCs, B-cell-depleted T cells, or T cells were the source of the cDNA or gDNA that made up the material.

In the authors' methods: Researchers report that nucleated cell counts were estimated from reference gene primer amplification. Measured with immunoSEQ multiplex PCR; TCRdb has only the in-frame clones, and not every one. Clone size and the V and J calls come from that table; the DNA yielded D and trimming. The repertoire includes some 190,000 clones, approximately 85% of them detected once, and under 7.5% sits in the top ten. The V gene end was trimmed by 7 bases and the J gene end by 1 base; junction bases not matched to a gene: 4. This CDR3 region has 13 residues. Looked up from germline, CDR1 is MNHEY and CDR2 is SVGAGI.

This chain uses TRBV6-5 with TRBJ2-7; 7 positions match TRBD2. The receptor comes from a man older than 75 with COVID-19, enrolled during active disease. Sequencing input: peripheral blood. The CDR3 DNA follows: TGTGCCAGCAAAGGCGGGGGATCCTACGAGCAGTACTTC. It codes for CASKGGGSYEQYF.